The clone carrying this TCR beta chain was counted only a few times. Original processing notes: Amplification from reference gene primers served as the basis for estimated nucleated cell counts. Clones were read by immunoSEQ multiplex PCR, and TCRdb kept only the in-frame ones, dropping some. The DNA was the basis for D and trimming; V, J and clone size are from that table. The data contain around 250,000 clones, 86% of them singletons. These data are taken from a study of blood T cell repertoires in COVID-19. The wider study: PBMCs, B-cell-depleted T cells, or T cells provided the cDNA or gDNA that made up the material.

CDR1 and CDR2 from the germline V gene are MNHEY and SMNVEV (reference sequence). The V gene lost 8 bases and the J gene lost 4 bases, with 20 bases spanning the gap. This CDR3 comprises 15 residues. This receptor was taken from a woman aged 60-75 years who had recovered from COVID-19. This chain links TRBV27 with TRBJ1-2; a weak D match, TRBD1 (6 bases). The specimen sequenced was peripheral blood. CDR3 sequence: CASPKLQGRGYGYTF. The CDR3 DNA reads as TGTGCCAGCCCTAAGTTGCAGGGGAGAGGCTATGGCTACACCTTC.